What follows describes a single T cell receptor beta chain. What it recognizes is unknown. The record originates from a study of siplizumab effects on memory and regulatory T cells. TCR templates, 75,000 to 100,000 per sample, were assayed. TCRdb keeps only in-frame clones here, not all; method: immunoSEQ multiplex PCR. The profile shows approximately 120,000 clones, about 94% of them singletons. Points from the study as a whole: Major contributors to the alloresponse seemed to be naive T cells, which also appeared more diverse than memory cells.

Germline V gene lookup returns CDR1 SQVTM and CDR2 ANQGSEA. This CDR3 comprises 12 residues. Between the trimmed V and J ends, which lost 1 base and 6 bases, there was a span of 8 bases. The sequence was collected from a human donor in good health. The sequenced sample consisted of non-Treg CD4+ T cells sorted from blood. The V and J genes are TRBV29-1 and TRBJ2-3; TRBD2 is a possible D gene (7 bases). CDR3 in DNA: TGCAGCGTTGAAGCGGGGGGCGATACGCAGTATTTT. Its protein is CSVEAGGDTQYF.